This passage covers 23 T cell receptor beta chains from one sample sequenced in a study of CD8+ T cells in alopecia areata. Extracted RNA was reverse transcribed into cDNA, the sequencing template. Here immunoSEQ multiplex PCR was the method, and the copy in TCRdb shows in-frame clones only, minus some. This sample has 150,000 or so clones, with about 66% found just once. The sample here was CD8+ T cells sorted from blood, taken at week 0. These receptors all stem from a human donor with alopecia areata.

This chain uses TRBV28 with TRBJ2-2, with TRBD2 matching over 7 bases. Germline values: CDR1 MDHEN, CDR2 SYDVKM. Trimming at V came to 6 bases and at J to 6 bases, leaving 10 bases not matched to a gene. The CDR3 covers 15 residues. The chain's CDR3 is CASSTASGSPGELFF. The CDR3 bases are TGTGCCAGCAGCACCGCTAGCGGTTCCCCCGGGGAGCTGTTTTTT.

The J gene is TRBJ1-6, the V gene TRBV25-1, with 9 nucleotides matching TRBD1. This CDR3 comprises 14 residues. V dropped 6 bases and J dropped 8; count of bases not matched to a gene: 5. The V gene's germline CDR1 is MGHDK and CDR2 SYGVNS. The CDR3 region has the DNA TGTGCCAGCAGCTGGGACAGGGCGGATTCACCCCTCCACTTT. It yields the protein CASSWDRADSPLHF.

This rearrangement joins TRBV5-1 to TRBJ1-1, with 7 bases that match TRBD1. CDR1 is SGHRS and CDR2 is YFSETQ in the germline V gene. V lost 4 bases and J lost 1; bases outside the gene matches: 4. This CDR3 spans 14 amino acids. CDR3 region: CASSPTGANTEAFF. The CDR3 DNA is TGCGCCAGCAGCCCCACAGGGGCGAACACTGAAGCTTTCTTT.

The V call is TRBV5-1, the J call TRBJ1-1; weak D call: TRBD1 (6 bases). This CDR3 is built from 16 residues. Trimming took 5 bases from V and 1 from J, leaving 18 bases between them. Germline V lookup: CDR1 SGHRS, CDR2 YFSETQ. In DNA form, the CDR3 reads TGCGCCAGCAGTTGGAGGGGGAGGGATCCGAACACTGAAGCTTTCTTT. Protein sequence: CASSWRGRDPNTEAFF.

The genes are TRBV7-2 and TRBJ1-1; 7 bases match TRBD1. CDR3 size: 12 residues. Germline trimming cut 3 bases from V and 8 bases from J; bases unmatched to any gene: 3. CDR1 is SGHTA and CDR2 is FQGNSA in the germline V gene. Here the CDR3 reads CASSFRTGEAFF. CDR3 nucleotide sequence: TGTGCCAGCAGCTTCAGGACAGGCGAAGCTTTCTTT. The full variable domain, in which reference TRBV7-2 and TRBJ1-1 provide the parts outside the CDR3, is GAGVSQSPSNKVTEKGKDVELRCDPISGHTALYWYRQSLGQGLEFLIYFQGNSAPDKSGLPSDRFSAERTGGSVSTLTIQRTQQEDSAVYLCASSFRTGEAFFGQGTRLTVV.

This clone occurred a few times. The V call is TRBV2, the J call TRBJ1-4; 9 bases agree with TRBD1. Trimming took 6 bases from V and 9 from J; bases not matched to a gene: 8. CDR1 is SNHLY, CDR2 FYNNEI, per germline. This CDR3 has 14 amino acids. The DNA of the CDR3 is TGTGCCAGCAGCAGTACAGGGGGCAGGAAAAAACTGTTTTTT. It is translated as CASSSTGGRKKLFF.

The J gene is TRBJ1-1, the V gene TRBV5-6, with D possibly being TRBD1 (5 bases). The CDR3 totals 11 residues. Germline-derived CDR1 and CDR2 are SGHDT and YYEEEE. V was pared by 3 bases and J by 8 bases, with 8 bases between. The CDR3 here is CASSSGGEAFF. The DNA of the CDR3 is TGTGCCAGCAGCTCCGGGGGAGAAGCTTTCTTT. The full variable domain, rest sourced from reference TRBV5-6 and TRBJ1-1, is DAGVTQSPTHLIKTRGQQVTLRCSPKSGHDTVSWYQQALGQGPQFIFQYYEEEERQRGNFPDRFSGHQFPNYSSELNVNALLLGDSALYLCASSSGGEAFFGQGTRLTVV.

On this clone: This may be a read error: a much more frequent sequence differs by one nucleotide. Other DNA variants within this sample encode the same CDR3. The rearrangement uses TRBV7-2 and TRBJ2-3, with D hard to call. CDR1 is SGHTA, CDR2 FQGNSA, per germline. V was clipped by 1 base and J by 3 bases, with 2 bases between them. The CDR3 runs to 12 residues. In DNA, the CDR3 is TGTGCCAGCAGCTTAGGAACAGATACGCAGTATTTT. This sequence encodes CASSLGTDTQYF.

V and J are TRBV12-5 and TRBJ1-5; no definite D call. This CDR3 region has 11 residues. Germline loops: CDR1 LGHNT, CDR2 FRNRAP. The ends were cut back, 6 bases at V and 2 bases at J, with 2 bases in the middle. In DNA form, the CDR3 reads TGTGCTAGTGGCCGCAATCAGCCCCAGCATTTT. Translated: CASGRNQPQHF.

The chain recombines TRBV5-4 with TRBJ2-3; TRBD2 matches 7 bases. This CDR3 is 16 amino acids long. CDR1 and CDR2 from the germline V gene are SGHNT and YYREEE (reference sequence). V shed 0 bases and J 2 bases; nucleotides not matched to a gene: 6. CDR3 region: CASSLGLRGSTDTQYF. The CDR3 nucleotides are TGTGCCAGCAGCTTGGGGTTGCGGGGGTCCACAGATACGCAGTATTTT.

The gene calls are TRBV27 and TRBJ2-2; D is unclear. V was pared by 6 bases and J by 5 bases, with 7 bases between. The CDR3 runs 12 residues. Per germline, CDR1 MNHEY and CDR2 SMNVEV (reference sequence). The DNA for the CDR3 is TGTGCCAGCAGCATAAATACCGGGGAGCTGTTTTTT. It yields the protein CASSINTGELFF.

The V gene is TRBV6-5, the J gene TRBJ1-2; D may be TRBD1 (6 bases). The germline V gene has CDR1 MNHEY and CDR2 SVGAGI. Deletions cut 7 bases from V and 4 bases from J, with 19 bases between. The CDR3 consists of 15 residues. CDR3 nucleotide sequence: TGTGCCAGCATCCAATGGGGGGGCGCCGGCTATGGCTACACCTTC. It encodes CASIQWGGAGYGYTF.

The V call is TRBV5-6, the J call TRBJ1-1, with D hard to call. From germline, CDR1 is SGHDT and CDR2 YYEEEE. The CDR3 is 13 amino acids. Trimming took off 0 bases at V and 2 bases at J, with 5 bases between the two ends. The CDR3 DNA is TGTGCCAGCAGCTTGGGCATTAACACTGAAGCTTTCTTT. It encodes CASSLGINTEAFF. Based on the CDR3 plus reference TRBV5-6 and TRBJ1-1, the full variable domain is DAGVTQSPTHLIKTRGQQVTLRCSPKSGHDTVSWYQQALGQGPQFIFQYYEEEERQRGNFPDRFSGHQFPNYSSELNVNALLLGDSALYLCASSLGINTEAFFGQGTRLTVV.

The chain uses TRBV11-1 and TRBJ2-1; 8 nucleotides line up with TRBD2. CDR1 and CDR2 from the germline V gene are SGHAT and FQDESV (reference sequence). The CDR3 sequence is 16 residues long. The J segment lost 5 bases and the V segment lost 6 bases, leaving 12 bases of the junction unmatched. In DNA, the CDR3 is TGTGCCAGCAGAGCTTTTGGTGTAGCGGGGAACAATGAGCAGTTCTTC. Protein product: CASRAFGVAGNNEQFF.

A few counts support this clone. The chain carries TRBV2 and TRBJ2-5, with D maybe TRBD1 (5 bases). Germline V lookup: CDR1 SNHLY, CDR2 FYNNEI. Trimming left V 7 bases short and J 4 bases short, with 13 bases between. The CDR3 sequence is 13 residues long. The CDR3 DNA is TGTGCCAGCACCCTAAGGGGATTAGAGACCCAGTACTTC. It is translated as CASTLRGLETQYF.

This chain uses TRBV7-7 with TRBJ2-5, with D hard to call. CDR3 length: 13 amino acids. Germline values: CDR1 SSHAT, CDR2 FNYEAQ (reference sequence). Between the trimmed V and J ends, which lost 3 bases and 1 base, there was a span of 6 bases. This chain's CDR3 is CASSFAFQETQYF. The CDR3 DNA reads as TGTGCCAGCAGCTTCGCCTTCCAAGAGACCCAGTACTTC.

This clone has only a few counts. The CDR3 loop reads CASSEGGPNTEAFF. CDR3 DNA: TGTGCCAGCAGCGAAGGGGGCCCGAACACTGAAGCTTTCTTT. The chain links TRBV9 to TRBJ1-1, with TRBD1 matching 7 bases. Germline V gene lookup returns CDR1 SGDLS and CDR2 YYNGEE. CDR3 length: 14 residues. Losses at the gene ends were 3 bases for V and 1 base for J; bases not matched to a gene: 3.

This clone has only one observation. This chain joins TRBV5-4 and TRBJ1-5; TRBD1 aligns across 12 bases. CDR3 length: 15 amino acids. Per the germline V gene, CDR1 is SGHNT and CDR2 is YYREEE (reference sequence). After removal of 4 bases from V and 6 bases from J, the junction contained 5 bases not matched to a gene. CDR3 nucleotides: TGTGCCAGCAGCCAGGGACAGGGGGCTGGTCAGCCCCAGCATTTT. Encoded protein: CASSQGQGAGQPQHF.

Of note for this clone: The same CDR3 is also encoded by other DNA sequences in this sample. The chain is built from TRBV29-1 and TRBJ2-7; a weak D match, TRBD1 (6 bases). The germline V gene encodes CDR1 SQVTM and CDR2 ANQGSEA. CDR3 size: 13 residues. V lost 4 bases and J lost 1, with 11 bases in between. CDR3 loop: CSVGTGSSYEQYF. For the CDR3, the DNA is TGCAGCGTTGGCACAGGGAGTTCCTACGAGCAGTACTTC.

This clone has just one count. The chain links TRBV20-1 to TRBJ2-1, with D hard to call. From germline, CDR1 is DFQATT and CDR2 SNEGSKA (reference sequence). V was shortened by 7 bases and J by 3 bases, with 7 bases between the two germline ends. This CDR3 comprises 11 residues. CDR3 loop: CSGYVYNEQFF. CDR3 in DNA: TGCAGTGGCTACGTCTACAATGAGCAGTTCTTC.

The chain couples TRBV10-3 to TRBJ1-2; D gene unclear. CDR1 ENHRY and CDR2 SYGVKD come from the germline V gene. Deletions cut 6 bases from V and 8 bases from J, with 10 bases between. This CDR3 has 11 amino acids. The CDR3 sequence: CAIRSLSGYTF. CDR3 DNA sequence: TGTGCCATCAGAAGCCTCAGCGGCTACACCTTC.

The chain couples TRBV11-2 to TRBJ2-7; D is undetermined. This CDR3 has 12 amino acids. V was trimmed by 8 bases and J by 4 bases, leaving 12 bases between them. The V gene's germline CDR1 is SGHAT and CDR2 FQNNGV. The CDR3 loop reads CASPPPFYEQYF. The CDR3, as DNA: TGTGCCAGCCCACCCCCATTTTACGAGCAGTACTTC.

The chain recombines TRBV7-9 with TRBJ2-1; 10 positions match TRBD1. The CDR3 loop spans 16 amino acids. Looked up from germline, CDR1 is SEHNR and CDR2 is FQNEAQ (reference sequence). V shed 5 bases, J shed 8 bases, and the junction held 12 bases outside the gene matches. CDR3 nucleotide sequence: TGTGCCAGCAGCCAGCTAGGGACAGGGGAAAGCGATGAGCAGTTCTTC. Translating gives CASSQLGTGESDEQFF. Full variable domain (rest looked up from reference TRBV7-9 and TRBJ2-1): DTGVSQNPRHKITKRGQNVTFRCDPISEHNRLYWYRQTLGQGPEFLTYFQNEAQLEKSRLLSDRFSAERPKGSFSTLEIQRTEQGDSAMYLCASSQLGTGESDEQFFGPGTRLTVL.